The clone carrying this TCR beta chain was detected only a few times. Its target is not known. V lost 5 bases and J 7 bases, leaving 14 bases between the germline ends. CDR1 is DFQATT, CDR2 SNEGSKA, per germline (reference sequence). The CDR3 is 13 residues long. The treatment is: approximately 11-day PBMC culture with coronavirus spike peptide pools or control peptides (ViraFEST assay). Researchers used the Oncomine TCR Beta short-read assay to sequence DNA from cultured CD4+ T cells. Each CDR3 protein gets one entry after TCRdb re-called the PCR reads with MiXCR. The sample comprises under 11,000 distinct CDR3 sequences, around 30% of which are singletons, and about 15% rests with the top ten. This sample is part of a study of vaccination and CD4 T cells after COVID-19. At the level of the study: Researchers treated control cultures with a CEFX pool, an HIV-1 Nef pool, or no peptide.

The material sequenced was CD4+ T cells from blood, cultured in vitro, taken after SARS-CoV-2 vaccination. The genes are TRBV20-1 and TRBJ1-4, with D possibly matching TRBD1 (5 bases). The sequence was collected from a human donor who had recovered from COVID-19. The CDR3 bases are TGCAGTGCTCGGCGGGGCGGTGCTGAAAAACTGTTTTTT. The encoded protein is CSARRGGAEKLFF.